This T cell receptor beta chain was documented in a study of blood T cell repertoires in COVID-19. Germline assignment: CDR1 SGHTS and CDR2 YDEGEE. J was trimmed by 4 bases and V by 3 bases; bases with no gene match: 5. The CDR3 sequence is 15 residues long. Sequencing was performed with immunoSEQ multiplex PCR; in TCRdb, only in-frame clones are kept and a portion is missing. The sample has hundreds of thousands of clones, more than 70% seen once. This TCR came from a woman aged 25 to 45 with COVID-19, enrolled during active disease. The material sequenced was peripheral blood. The chain couples TRBV5-8 to TRBJ2-1; 9 bases agree with TRBD1. The CDR3 nucleotides read TGTGCCAGCAGCTCGGGACAGGGAACTTACAATGAGCAGTTCTTC. Translating gives CASSSGQGTYNEQFF.